The next 2 T cell receptor beta chains were all read from a single sample in a study of blood T cell repertoires in COVID-19. This table comes from immunoSEQ multiplex PCR, and its TCRdb copy is limited to in-frame clones, with some not included. The sample has about 70,000 clones, around 86% seen once. The specimen was peripheral blood. These receptors came from an older man with active COVID-19.

The CDR3, as DNA: TGCGCCAGCAGCCAAGGATTAGCGGCCAACAATGAGCAGTTCTTC. As protein: CASSQGLAANNEQFF. The rearrangement joins TRBV4-3 to TRBJ2-1; tentative D call: TRBD2 (6 bases). Between the trimmed V and J ends, which lost 1 base and 5 bases, there was a span of 12 bases. Germline CDR1 reads LGHNA; CDR2 reads YSLEER. This CDR3 region has 15 residues.

V is TRBV2 and J is TRBJ2-3; the D gene is possibly TRBD1 (5 bases). With 5 bases removed from V and 4 bases from J, the gap between germline ends came to 13 bases. This CDR3 is built from 14 residues. Germline lookup yields CDR1 SNHLY and CDR2 FYNNEI. The CDR3 nucleotides read TGTGCCAGCAGTCCCAGGATCAGGGCAGATACGCAGTATTTT. Protein sequence: CASSPRIRADTQYF.